This T cell receptor beta chain was found in a study of T cell responses to AZD1222 COVID-19 vaccine. Whole-study results and caveats: The reported proportion of spike-specific TCRs targeting unmutated variant regions was nearly half. There were mostly white British donors and more females than males, and clonal diversity was possibly underestimated. The study found vaccine-associated CD4 TCRs spanning spike, dominant at 160-218 and 743-854.

This CDR3 comprises 16 residues. CDR1 is LGHNA, CDR2 YSLEER, per germline. The V and J ends lost 0 bases and 8 bases respectively, with 16 bases between them. Libraries were prepared by immunoSEQ multiplex PCR; TCRdb keeps only in-frame clonotypes and omits some of them. The sample records approximately 92,000 clones, 70% to 90% being singletons. As to this clone: The antigen remains undetermined.

The chain links TRBV4-3 to TRBJ1-4, with TRBD1 as a possible D gene (6 bases). Here the sequenced sample was peripheral blood, taken on day 0 of AZD1222 vaccination. The receptor was derived from an adult in good health. Here the CDR3 reads CASSQEGEVGGEKLFF. CDR3 coding DNA: TGCGCCAGCAGCCAAGAGGGTGAGGTGGGGGGCGAAAAACTGTTTTTT.